This T cell receptor (beta chain) was captured by sequencing in a study of shared clonotypes between healthy human individuals. The wider study: Aged 18 to 49, the donors were a couple of women and a few men.

The assay was immunoSEQ multiplex PCR, and TCRdb's table has in-frame clones only and misses some. This repertoire shows 450,000 to 600,000 clones, 70% to 80% found once; its top ten account for approximately 12%. J was trimmed by 5 bases and V by 6 bases; bases with no gene match: 7. Germline CDR1 is MGHRA and CDR2 is YSYEKL. The CDR3 covers 15 residues. Within Nashville, Tennessee resided all donors, each a Caucasian adult. The TCR sequence derives from a woman between 40 and 50 years old in good health. Some clones in this sample may be carry-over from other donors' samples. What was sequenced was PBMCs. The chain combines TRBV4-1 with TRBJ2-2, with 9 bases lining up with TRBD2. CDR3 loop: CASSFSGSKTGELFF. CDR3 bases: TGCGCCAGCAGTTTTAGCGGGAGTAAGACCGGGGAGCTGTTTTTT.